The 30 T cell receptor beta chains below were found in one sample sequenced in a study of regulatory T cells in long-lasting Graves disease. Time point defined: persistent/refractory GD, antithyroid drugs over 5 years with positive TRAb. From PBMCs, RNA was extracted and then used to make the TCR library. Relying on iRepertoire HTBI primers and Arm-PCR of CDR3 regions, the team built TCR beta libraries. Each CDR3 protein is one row after TCRdb ran MiXCR on the multiplex PCR reads. Seen here are 650,000 to 850,000 distinct CDR3 sequences, around 30% observed once, and the top ten hold about two fifths. This material consisted of peripheral blood mononuclear cells (PBMCs), taken when the disease was refractory, from a patient treated with antithyroid drugs. The receptors come from a female donor with Graves disease.

The genes are TRBV6-2 or TRBV6-3 and TRBJ1-4; D is perhaps TRBD1 (6 bases). Trimming removed 6 bases at V and 0 bases at J, with 20 bases between. The CDR3 length is 18 residues. Germline CDR1 and CDR2: MNHEY and SVGEGT. The CDR3 protein is CASRLRGGILATNEKLFF. CDR3 in DNA: TGTGCCAGCAGACTTAGGGGGGGGATCTTAGCAACTAATGAAAAACTGTTTTTT.

This clonotype was counted a few times. The CDR3 nucleotides are TGTGCCAGCAGCTTTGGTATGTGGGACAAAAATCAGCCCCAGCATTTT. The encoded protein is CASSFGMWDKNQPQHF. The gene calls are TRBV7-9 and TRBJ1-5, with D maybe TRBD1 (6 bases). V was clipped by 3 bases and J by 4 bases, with 16 bases between them. From germline, CDR1 is SEHNR and CDR2 FQNEAQ (reference sequence). CDR3 length: 16 residues.

This clonotype was observed a few times. This rearrangement joins TRBV20-1 to TRBJ1-2; possibly TRBD1 for D (5 bases). The CDR3 loop spans 14 amino acids. Trimming removed 3 bases at V and 0 bases at J, with 11 bases between. Germline loops: CDR1 DFQATT, CDR2 SNEGSKA (reference sequence). In DNA form, the CDR3 reads TGCAGTGCTAGTCGTCAGGGAGCTAACTATGGCTACACCTTC. It specifies CSASRQGANYGYTF.

There are a few counts of this clonotype. Given a much more abundant clone one base away, this may be a read error. This chain joins TRBV7-9 and TRBJ1-1, with TRBD1 matching 11 bases. The CDR3 spans 13 residues. The J segment lost 3 bases and the V segment lost 7 bases, leaving 1 base of the junction unmatched. Germline CDR1 SEHNR, CDR2 FQNEAQ (reference sequence). CDR3 in DNA: TGTGCCAGCATGGGACAGGGGGACACTGAAGCTTTCTTT. This gives the protein CASMGQGDTEAFF. Full variable domain (remainder filled in from reference TRBV7-9 and TRBJ1-1): DTGVSQNPRHKITKRGQNVTFRCDPISEHNRLYWYRQTLGQGPEFLTYFQNEAQLEKSRLLSDRFSAERPKGSFSTLEIQRTEQGDSAMYLCASMGQGDTEAFFGQGTRLTVV.

This clonotype was seen more than once but under ten times. V is TRBV24-1 and J is TRBJ1-2; possible D gene TRBD1, 5 bases. CDR3 length: 14 amino acids. Between the trimmed V and J ends, which lost 5 bases and 2 bases, there was a span of 11 bases. CDR1 KGHDR and CDR2 SFDVKD come from the germline V gene. The CDR3 loop is CATSGPGQNYGYTF. The CDR3 DNA is TGTGCCACCAGTGGTCCGGGGCAGAACTATGGCTACACCTTC.

In its sample, this clonotype was seen once. This chain uses TRBV28 with TRBJ1-1; tentative D call: TRBD1 (5 bases). Per the germline V gene, CDR1 is MDHEN and CDR2 is SYDVKM. This CDR3 has 13 residues. The V and J ends lost 1 base and 7 bases respectively, with 10 bases between them. The CDR3 loop reads CASSLLFRDEAFF. The CDR3 coding sequence is TGTGCCAGCAGTTTATTGTTCAGGGATGAAGCTTTCTTT.

The chain links TRBV10-3 to TRBJ1-2, with 7 bases lining up with TRBD1. CDR3 length: 12 amino acids. V was clipped by 6 bases and J by 6 bases; unmatched bases: 4. CDR1 is ENHRY and CDR2 is SYGVKD in the germline V gene. The CDR3 protein is CAISRDSDGYTF. The CDR3 bases are TGTGCCATCAGCCGGGACAGCGATGGCTACACCTTC.

This clonotype showed up many times. The chain joins TRBV2 to TRBJ1-5, with 7 bases identical to TRBD1. The CDR3 extends over 15 amino acids. The V and J ends lost 5 bases and 1 base, in that order; junction bases with no gene match: 5. Germline CDR1 SNHLY, CDR2 FYNNEI. The CDR3 region has the DNA TGTGCCAGCAGTCGGGACAGCTCCAGCAATCAGCCCCAGCATTTT. Translation gives CASSRDSSSNQPQHF.

This clonotype was recorded many times. The chain combines TRBV27 with TRBJ1-2, with a possible D match to TRBD1 (6 bases). With 7 bases removed from V and 2 bases from J, the gap between germline ends came to 11 bases. The CDR3 runs 13 residues. Germline-derived CDR1 and CDR2 are MNHEY and SMNVEV (reference sequence). The CDR3 loop is CASTRGPNYGYTF. CDR3 nucleotides: TGTGCCAGCACACGGGGGCCGAACTATGGCTACACCTTC.

CDR3 sequence reads: CASSLGISGGLEPQHF. In DNA form, the CDR3 reads TGTGCCAGCAGCTTGGGGATCTCCGGGGGGCTCGAGCCCCAGCATTTT. The V and J genes are TRBV5-5 and TRBJ1-5; the D gene is possibly TRBD1 (6 bases). The CDR3 extends over 16 amino acids. With 0 bases removed from V and 8 bases from J, the gap between germline ends came to 18 bases. Germline values: CDR1 SGHKS, CDR2 YYEKEE (reference sequence).

This clonotype was seen a few times. V usage is TRBV6-1 and J usage is TRBJ2-7, with D possibly being TRBD1 (5 bases). The CDR3 length is 14 residues. CDR1 MNHNS and CDR2 SASEGT come from the germline V gene. The V end lost 3 bases, the J end lost 2 bases, and 11 bases lay between the germline ends. DNA of the CDR3: TGTGCCAGCAGTGACCAGGGTGGGACCTACGAGCAGTACTTC. Translation: CASSDQGGTYEQYF.

The V and J genes are TRBV12-3 or TRBV12-4 and TRBJ1-1; D possibly corresponds to TRBD1 (5 bases). This CDR3 is 13 amino acids long. V was pared by 6 bases and J by 4 bases, with 12 bases between. The CDR3 loop is CASRPPGRTEAFF. Here the CDR3 DNA reads TGTGCCAGCAGGCCCCCGGGGCGCACTGAAGCTTTCTTT.

This clonotype appeared a few times. The chain combines TRBV6-2 or TRBV6-3 with TRBJ1-5; no reliable D call. Germline assignment: CDR1 MNHEY and CDR2 SVGEGT. The CDR3 length is 14 residues. Deletions cut 0 bases from V and 6 bases from J, with 9 bases between. CDR3 DNA sequence: TGTGCCAGCAGTTACTCCCCACCGGCTCAGCCCCAGCATTTT. This codes for CASSYSPPAQPQHF.

The V call is TRBV19, the J call TRBJ1-1; 8 bases match TRBD1. The length of the CDR3 is 16 residues. Germline lookup yields CDR1 LNHDA and CDR2 SQIVND (reference sequence). The V segment lost 3 bases and the J segment 1 base; nucleotides outside the gene matches: 7. CDR3 amino acids: CASSMGQARRNTEAFF. CDR3 DNA: TGTGCCAGTAGTATGGGACAGGCGAGACGGAACACTGAAGCTTTCTTT.

This chain links TRBV7-6 with TRBJ1-4; no definite D call. Trimming removed 6 bases from V and 2 bases from J, with 19 bases in between. Germline CDR1 and CDR2: SGHVS and FNYEAQ. CDR3 size: 17 residues. In DNA, the CDR3 is TGTGCCAGCAGACTAACTCCGAGGGCGAACACTAATGAAAAACTGTTTTTT. Protein sequence: CASRLTPRANTNEKLFF. The variable domain in full, with the rest retrieved from reference TRBV7-6 and TRBJ1-4, is GAGVSQSPRYKVTKRGQDVALRCDPISGHVSLYWYRQALGQGPEFLTYFNYEAQQDKSGLPNDRFSAERPEGSISTLTIQRTEQRDSAMYRCASRLTPRANTNEKLFFGSGTQLSVL.

Ten or more counts support this clonotype. This chain links TRBV10-3 with TRBJ1-2; D ambiguous. CDR3 size: 15 residues. The germline V gene has CDR1 ENHRY and CDR2 SYGVKD. V gave up 4 bases and J gave up 1 base, with 13 bases separating them. The CDR3 spells CAISGTVRGNYGYTF. The CDR3 bases are TGTGCCATCAGTGGAACCGTGAGAGGTAACTATGGCTACACCTTC.

This chain joins TRBV5-1 and TRBJ2-7; D might be TRBD1 (5 bases). The ends were cut back, 2 bases at V and 2 bases at J, with 11 bases in the middle. The CDR3 is 14 amino acids. Germline lookup yields CDR1 SGHRS and CDR2 YFSETQ. The CDR3: CASSFHTGTYEQYF. In DNA form, the CDR3 reads TGCGCCAGCAGCTTCCACACAGGAACCTACGAGCAGTACTTC.

The genes are TRBV4-2 and TRBJ2-7; TRBD2 agrees at 11 bases. Germline CDR1 is LGHNA and CDR2 is YNFKEQ. The CDR3 sequence is 17 residues long. With V trimmed by 3 bases and J by 2 bases, 9 bases remained unmatched. This CDR3 is CASSQASGRNMPYEQYF. The CDR3 DNA is TGTGCCAGCAGCCAGGCTAGCGGGAGGAATATGCCCTACGAGCAGTACTTC.

This clonotype was counted ten times or more. The J gene is TRBJ1-1, the V gene TRBV28, with D hard to call. With 3 bases removed from V and 0 bases from J, the gap between germline ends came to 8 bases. In germline, CDR1 is MDHEN, CDR2 SYDVKM. CDR3 length equals 14 residues. The CDR3 nucleotides read TGTGCCAGCAGTTTGAGTCATATGAACACTGAAGCTTTCTTT. Amino acid sequence: CASSLSHMNTEAFF.

J is TRBJ1-6 and V is TRBV20-1; D perhaps matches TRBD1 (6 bases). CDR1 and CDR2 from the germline V gene are DFQATT and SNEGSKA (reference sequence). The ends were cut back, 4 bases at V and 9 bases at J, with 10 bases in the middle. CDR3 length equals 12 residues. The CDR3 nucleotides read TGCAGTGCTAAACAGGGAGGTTCACCCCTCCACTTT. This codes for CSAKQGGSPLHF.

In this sample, this clonotype turned up a few times. This chain uses TRBV7-9 with TRBJ1-2; D is uncertain. The germline V gene encodes CDR1 SEHNR and CDR2 FQNEAQ (reference sequence). Trimming left V 5 bases short and J 0 bases short, with 16 bases between. This CDR3 region has 16 residues. The CDR3 region has the DNA TGTGCCAGCAGCCCCCCCGGACGGGAAGCTAACTATGGCTACACCTTC. The encoded protein is CASSPPGREANYGYTF.

This clonotype has just a few counts. The V gene is TRBV13, the J gene TRBJ1-2; perhaps TRBD1 as D (6 bases). This CDR3 is built from 15 residues. Deletions cut 3 bases from V and 5 bases from J, with 16 bases between. Germline V lookup: CDR1 PRHDT, CDR2 FYEKMQ (reference sequence). The CDR3 loop reads CASSFRTAGLYGYTF. The CDR3, as DNA: TGTGCCAGCAGCTTTCGGACAGCGGGCCTATATGGCTACACCTTC.

This chain connects TRBV7-9 to TRBJ2-7, with D possibly matching TRBD1 (6 bases). CDR1 is SEHNR and CDR2 is FQNEAQ in the germline V gene (reference sequence). The V and J ends lost 6 bases and 3 bases respectively, with 12 bases between them. The CDR3 sequence is 13 residues long. The CDR3 is CASRPWDNYEQYF. CDR3 in DNA: TGTGCCAGCAGACCGTGGGACAACTACGAGCAGTACTTC.

The table lists this clonotype with a few counts. The V and J genes are TRBV28 and TRBJ1-5; 8 nucleotides agree with TRBD1. Germline CDR1 is MDHEN and CDR2 is SYDVKM. The V gene end was trimmed by 5 bases and the J gene end by 6 bases; junction bases not matched to a gene: 18. The CDR3 sequence is 18 residues long. CDR3 nucleotide sequence: TGTGCCAGCAGTCCTCCCACTGCAGGGGGCGCGGGGATTCAGCCCCAGCATTTT. Amino acid sequence: CASSPPTAGGAGIQPQHF.

This clonotype was counted between two and nine times. V gene TRBV29-1 combines with J gene TRBJ1-1; D remains unclear. The V end lost 5 bases, the J end lost 6 bases, and 13 bases lay between the germline ends. The CDR3 spans 12 residues. Germline loops: CDR1 SQVTM, CDR2 ANQGSEA. CDR3 sequence: CSVSPPSPEAFF. The CDR3 bases are TGCAGCGTTAGTCCCCCCAGCCCTGAAGCTTTCTTT.

This clonotype came up once. V is TRBV7-9 and J is TRBJ2-7; a weak D match, TRBD2 (6 bases). V lost 2 bases and J 3 bases, leaving 17 bases between the germline ends. The germline V gene has CDR1 SEHNR and CDR2 FQNEAQ (reference sequence). The CDR3 sequence is 16 residues long. This chain's CDR3 is CASSLLRLDNNYEQYF. The CDR3 region has the DNA TGTGCCAGCAGCTTATTACGACTAGACAACAACTACGAGCAGTACTTC.

DNA for the CDR3: TGTGCCAGCAGGCGGGACAGGGGATACAATGAGCAGTTCTTC. Translation gives CASRRDRGYNEQFF. This chain uses TRBV11-2 with TRBJ2-1; 10 positions match TRBD1. The CDR3 covers 14 residues. V gave up 6 bases and J gave up 4 bases; unmatched junction bases: 3. The germline gives CDR1 SGHAT, CDR2 FQNNGV.

This clonotype was counted many times. The DNA for the CDR3 is TGTGCCAGCAGCCCGGGACTCCTCTACGAGCAGTACTTC. This sequence encodes CASSPGLLYEQYF. The rearrangement joins TRBV12-3 or TRBV12-4 to TRBJ2-7; a weak D match, TRBD2 (6 bases). The CDR3 is made up of 13 amino acids. The V end lost 6 bases, the J end lost 3 bases, and 12 bases lay between the germline ends.

CDR3 loop: CASSVGGRAVHEQYF. The CDR3, as DNA: TGTGCCAGCAGCGTTGGCGGGAGGGCCGTCCACGAGCAGTACTTC. This chain links TRBV9 with TRBJ2-7; 9 bases match TRBD2. V dropped 2 bases and J dropped 5; count of bases not matched to a gene: 8. Germline lookup yields CDR1 SGDLS and CDR2 YYNGEE. The CDR3 has 15 amino acids.

This clonotype was counted a few times. The rearrangement uses TRBV6-5 and TRBJ2-7; maybe TRBD2 (6 bases). The V and J ends lost 2 bases and 2 bases respectively, with 19 bases between them. This CDR3 is 17 amino acids long. CDR1 is MNHEY and CDR2 is SVGAGI in the germline V gene. CDR3 in amino acids: CASSYPPGTPEPYEQYF. CDR3 bases: TGTGCCAGCAGTTACCCACCCGGGACTCCCGAGCCCTACGAGCAGTACTTC.